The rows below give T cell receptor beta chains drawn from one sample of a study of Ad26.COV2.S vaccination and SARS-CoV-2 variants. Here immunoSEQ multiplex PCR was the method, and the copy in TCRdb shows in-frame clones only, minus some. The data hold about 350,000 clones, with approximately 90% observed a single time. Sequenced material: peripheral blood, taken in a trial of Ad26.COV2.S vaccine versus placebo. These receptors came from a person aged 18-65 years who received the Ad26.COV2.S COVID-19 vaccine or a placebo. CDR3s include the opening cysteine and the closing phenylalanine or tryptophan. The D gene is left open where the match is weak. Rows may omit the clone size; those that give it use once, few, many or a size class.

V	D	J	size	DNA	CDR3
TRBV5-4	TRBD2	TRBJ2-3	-	TGTGCCAGCAGCCAGCTAGCGGGAGAAGGAGATACGCAGTATTTT	CASSQLAGEGDTQYF
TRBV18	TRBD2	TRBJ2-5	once	TGTGCCAGCTCACCCGTTCGAACTAGCGGAGCCTTGGAGACCCAGTACTTC	CASSPVRTSGALETQYF
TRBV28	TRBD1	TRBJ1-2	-	TGTGCCAGCAGTCCGGGACAGGGATTGTCGCTAGCCTATGGCTACACCTTC	CASSPGQGLSLAYGYTF
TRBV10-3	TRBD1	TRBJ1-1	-	TGTGCCGTCTGGGGACAGTCAAACACTGAAGCTTTCTTT	CAVWGQSNTEAFF
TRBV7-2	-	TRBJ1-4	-	TGTGCCAGCAGCTTAGGGGGGGTTGAAAAACTGTTTTTT	CASSLGGVEKLFF
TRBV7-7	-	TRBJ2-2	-	TGTGCTAGCAGCTTAAGAGGGGGAGTGAACACCGGGGAGCTGTTTTTT	CASSLRGGVNTGELFF
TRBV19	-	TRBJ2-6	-	TGTGCCAGTAGTAGGGCCAGCTCTGGGGCCAACGTCCTGACTTTC	CASSRASSGANVLTF
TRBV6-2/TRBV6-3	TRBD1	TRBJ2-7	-	TGTGCCAGCAGCGACAGGGGGTACGAGCAGTACTTC	CASSDRGYEQYF
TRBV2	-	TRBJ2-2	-	TGTGCCAATCTAGCTGCGAACACCGGGGAGCTGTTTTTT	CANLAANTGELFF
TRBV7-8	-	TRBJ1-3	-	TGTGCCAGCAGCTTAGTGGGGGCAGGGCTCCGAAACACCATATATTTT	CASSLVGAGLRNTIYF
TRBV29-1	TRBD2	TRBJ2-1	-	TGCAGCGTTGAAGATTCTGGACTAGCGGGAGGGCCCCTCAATGAGCAGTTCTTC	CSVEDSGLAGGPLNEQFF
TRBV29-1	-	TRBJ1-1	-	TGCAGCGGGGACGAAGGGGAGAACACTGAAGCTTTCTTT	CSGDEGENTEAFF
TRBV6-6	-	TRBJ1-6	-	TGTGCCAGCAGTTCCGGACCGTACTCACCCCTCCACTTT	CASSSGPYSPLHF
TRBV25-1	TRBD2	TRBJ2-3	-	TGTGCCAGCAGTGAGGGACTAGCGGGAGTGACAGATACGCAGTATTTT	CASSEGLAGVTDTQYF
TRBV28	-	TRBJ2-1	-	TGTGCCAGCAGTTTAAGGAGGGAGCAGTTCTTC	CASSLRREQFF